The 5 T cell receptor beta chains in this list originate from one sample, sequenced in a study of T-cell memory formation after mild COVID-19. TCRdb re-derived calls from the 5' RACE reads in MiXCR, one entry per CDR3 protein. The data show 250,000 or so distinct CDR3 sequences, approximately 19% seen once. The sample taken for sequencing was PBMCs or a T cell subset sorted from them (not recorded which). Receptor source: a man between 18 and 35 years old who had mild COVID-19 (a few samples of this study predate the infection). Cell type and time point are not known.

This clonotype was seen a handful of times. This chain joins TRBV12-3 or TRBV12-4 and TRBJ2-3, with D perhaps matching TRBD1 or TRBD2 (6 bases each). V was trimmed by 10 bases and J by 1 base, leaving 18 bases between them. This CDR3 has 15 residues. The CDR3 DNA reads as TGTGCCACCCTCGGGGGCCTCCTCCGCACAGATACGCAGTATTTT. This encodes CATLGGLLRTDTQYF.

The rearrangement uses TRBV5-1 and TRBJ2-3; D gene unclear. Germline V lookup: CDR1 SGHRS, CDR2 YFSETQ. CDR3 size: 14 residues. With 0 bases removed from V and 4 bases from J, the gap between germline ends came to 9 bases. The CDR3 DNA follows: TGCGCCAGCAGCTTGGGGCAGGTGTCAGATACGCAGTATTTT. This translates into CASSLGQVSDTQYF.

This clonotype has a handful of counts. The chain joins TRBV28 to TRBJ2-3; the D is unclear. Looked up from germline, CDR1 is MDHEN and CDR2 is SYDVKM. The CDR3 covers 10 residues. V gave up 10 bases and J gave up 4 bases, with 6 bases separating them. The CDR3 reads CAIGADTQYF. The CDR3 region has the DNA TGTGCCATCGGAGCAGATACGCAGTATTTT.

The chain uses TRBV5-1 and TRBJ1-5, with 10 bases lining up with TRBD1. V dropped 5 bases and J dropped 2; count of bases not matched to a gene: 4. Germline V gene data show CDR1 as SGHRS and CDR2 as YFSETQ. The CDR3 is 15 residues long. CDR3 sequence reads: CASRPGTGGNQPQHF. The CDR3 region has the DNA TGCGCCAGCAGACCCGGGACAGGGGGCAATCAGCCCCAGCATTTT.

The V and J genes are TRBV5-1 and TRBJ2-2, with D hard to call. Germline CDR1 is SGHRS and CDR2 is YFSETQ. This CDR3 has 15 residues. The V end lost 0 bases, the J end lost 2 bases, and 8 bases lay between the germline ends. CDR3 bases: TGCGCCAGCAGCTTGGGGACGGTTAACACCGGGGAGCTGTTTTTT. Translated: CASSLGTVNTGELFF.